The 20 T cell receptor beta chains given below trace back to one sample, sequenced in a study of cytomegalovirus exposure and HLA in healthy donors (dated by TCRdb to 2016 to 2017). The library was produced with the immunoSEQ multiplex PCR assay. A mixture of 60 forward primers for TCR Vbeta segments and 13 reverse primers for TCR Jbeta segments was used in the multiplex PCR. TCRdb provides this immuneACCESS table in a form limited to in-frame rearrangements. Some clones are lacking; in checked studies, under half of them reflect an unresolved V gene, and why the rest are absent is not known. In this sample the table shows 130,000 to 150,000 clones, about 74% of which occur a single time. Clones ranked in the top ten supply more than 10% of the sample. Sequenced: PBMCs. The receptors stem from a man aged 35 to 55 in good health and CMV-seropositive.

The chain carries TRBV11-3 and TRBJ2-1; a weak D match, TRBD1 (5 bases). The CDR3 has 12 residues. The ends were cut back, 5 bases at V and 15 bases at J, with 17 bases in the middle. CDR1 is SGHNT, CDR2 YENEEA, per germline. The CDR3 here is CASSRSNRKMFF. The CDR3 bases are TGTGCCAGCAGCCGTTCTAACAGGAAAATGTTCTTC.

The J gene is TRBJ1-6, the V gene TRBV6-6, with D hard to call. The CDR3 has 12 residues. Germline CDR1 MNHNY, CDR2 SVGAGI (reference sequence). V was trimmed by 4 bases and J by 8 bases, leaving 6 bases between them. CDR3 residues: CASSLVDSPLHF. DNA for the CDR3: TGTGCCAGCAGTTTAGTAGATTCACCCCTCCACTTT.

With regard to this clone: One end of the junction does not line up with germline, which may come from a read error. The chain recombines TRBV27 with TRBJ2-7; D perhaps matches TRBD1 (5 bases). Germline V gene sequence: CDR1 MNHEY, CDR2 SMNVEV (reference sequence). The CDR3 totals 14 residues. Written as DNA, the CDR3 is TGTGCCAGCAGTTTATCGGGGCAGTCCTACGAGCAGCACTTC. As protein: CASSLSGQSYEQHF.

The chain links TRBV5-1 to TRBJ2-3, with 7 positions matching TRBD2. CDR1 and CDR2 (germline): SGHRS, YFSETQ. The J segment lost 4 bases and the V segment lost 5 bases, leaving 7 bases of the junction unmatched. The CDR3 totals 14 residues. CDR3 amino acids: CASSRAGDPDTQYF. CDR3 coding DNA: TGCGCCAGCAGTCGGGCGGGAGACCCAGATACGCAGTATTTT.

V is TRBV11-2 and J is TRBJ2-5; the match to TRBD2 covers 9 bases. The CDR3 sequence is 18 residues long. Germline trimming cut 1 base from V and 4 bases from J; bases unmatched to any gene: 13. The V gene's germline CDR1 is SGHAT and CDR2 FQNNGV. CDR3 DNA: TGTGCCAGCAGCTTAGGGCTAGCGGGAAGAGGAGTTGGAGAGACCCAGTACTTC. Its translation is CASSLGLAGRGVGETQYF.

The CDR3 is CASSVGGTLAGGETQYF. The CDR3 nucleotides read TGTGCCAGCAGCGTAGGAGGAACACTAGCGGGAGGGGAGACCCAGTACTTC. The chain joins TRBV9 to TRBJ2-5; 13 positions agree with TRBD2. The CDR3 length is 17 residues. Trimming removed 0 bases from V and 5 bases from J; junction bases left unmatched: 7. Germline CDR1 reads SGDLS; CDR2 reads YYNGEE.

This rearrangement joins TRBV18 to TRBJ2-2; 11 positions agree with TRBD2. V lost 2 bases to trimming and J lost 6 bases; unmatched junction nucleotides: 11. Germline V CDR1 and CDR2: KGHSH, LQKENI. The CDR3 is 18 residues long. The CDR3 reads CASSPFGELAGDAGELFF. CDR3 DNA sequence: TGTGCCAGCTCACCATTTGGGGAACTAGCGGGAGACGCCGGGGAGCTGTTTTTT.

With regard to this clone: The junction and the germline gene differ at one end; a read error may be behind it. The rearrangement joins TRBV5-6 to TRBJ2-6; D perhaps matches TRBD2 (6 bases). The length of the CDR3 is 16 residues. Per the germline V gene, CDR1 is SGHDT and CDR2 is YYEEEE. The CDR3 DNA reads TGTGCCAGCAGCCACCGGGGGAGCTCTGGGGCCAACGGCCTGACTTTC. As protein: CASSHRGSSGANGLTF. Full variable domain (rest looked up from reference TRBV5-6 and TRBJ2-6): DAGVTQSPTHLIKTRGQQVTLRCSPKSGHDTVSWYQQALGQGPQFIFQYYEEEERQRGNFPDRFSGHQFPNYSSELNVNALLLGDSALYLCASSHRGSSGANGLTFGAGSRLTVL.

The chain combines TRBV27 with TRBJ1-5; the D gene is possibly TRBD1 (5 bases). Trimming cost V 2 bases and J 6 bases, with 14 bases left between them. Germline V lookup: CDR1 MNHEY, CDR2 SMNVEV (reference sequence). This CDR3 region has 15 residues. In DNA form, the CDR3 reads TGTGCCAGCAGTTTACGGCAGGGTAATCGTCAGCCCCAGCATTTT. This codes for CASSLRQGNRQPQHF.

This chain connects TRBV9 to TRBJ2-5, with 7 bases lining up with TRBD1. The CDR3 has 15 amino acids. The ends lost 2 bases at V and 1 base at J; junction bases unmatched: 5. CDR1 SGDLS and CDR2 YYNGEE come from the germline V gene. The CDR3 loop is CASSVGTESQETQYF. The CDR3 bases are TGTGCCAGCAGCGTCGGGACAGAGAGCCAAGAGACCCAGTACTTC.

This rearrangement joins TRBV11-2 to TRBJ2-3, with 7 positions matching TRBD1. The trim removed 6 bases at V and 10 bases at J, leaving 7 bases unmatched. From germline, CDR1 is SGHAT and CDR2 FQNNGV. This CDR3 spans 12 amino acids. CDR3 nucleotides: TGTGCCAGCAGTTGGGACAGTTCTGCGCAGTATTTT. It encodes CASSWDSSAQYF.

The chain uses TRBV28 and TRBJ2-3; possible D gene TRBD1, 5 bases. CDR1 is MDHEN, CDR2 SYDVKM, per germline. V lost 3 bases and J 4 bases, leaving 14 bases between the germline ends. CDR3 length: 15 residues. The CDR3 DNA is TGTGCCAGCAGTTTTGAGCTAAGGGGCGCAGATACGCAGTATTTT. Protein product: CASSFELRGADTQYF. Looking up the rest from reference TRBV28 and TRBJ2-3 gives the full variable domain: DVKVTQSSRYLVKRTGEKVFLECVQDMDHENMFWYRQDPGLGLRLIYFSYDVKMKEKGDIPEGYSVSREKKERFSLILESASTNQTSMYLCASSFELRGADTQYFGPGTRLTVL.

This chain uses TRBV7-9 with TRBJ1-5, with 7 bases matching TRBD1. After removal of 2 bases from V and 1 base from J, the junction contained 8 bases not matched to a gene. The length of the CDR3 is 17 residues. Looked up from germline, CDR1 is SEHNR and CDR2 is FQNEAQ (reference sequence). The CDR3: CASSLFWDSGSNQPQHF. The DNA of the CDR3 is TGTGCCAGCAGCTTATTCTGGGACAGTGGCAGCAATCAGCCCCAGCATTTT.

V gene TRBV5-4 combines with J gene TRBJ2-5; D is possibly TRBD2 (6 bases). This CDR3 is 13 amino acids long. The V gene's germline CDR1 is SGHNT and CDR2 YYREEE (reference sequence). The V and J ends lost 6 bases and 5 bases respectively, with 14 bases between them. CDR3 DNA: TGTGCCAGCACCCCGGGTGGGGGGGAGACCCAGTACTTC. Translating gives CASTPGGGETQYF.

The rearrangement links TRBV7-9 to TRBJ2-1; the D gene is possibly TRBD2 (6 bases). Germline-derived CDR1 and CDR2 are SEHNR and FQNEAQ (reference sequence). With 5 bases removed from V and 2 bases from J, the gap between germline ends came to 13 bases. The CDR3 consists of 15 residues. In DNA, the CDR3 is TGTGCCAGCAGCCAACGGGACTGGACCTACAATGAGCAGTTCTTC. Encoded protein: CASSQRDWTYNEQFF.

The table lists this clone with a few counts. This chain connects TRBV5-6 to TRBJ2-7; the match to TRBD2 covers 11 bases. Unmatched junction bases numbered 6, after V lost 0 bases and J lost 1 base. The CDR3 is 17 amino acids. Germline V gene lookup returns CDR1 SGHDT and CDR2 YYEEEE. This CDR3 is CASSLEDTSGSSYEQYF. In nucleotides, the CDR3 is TGTGCCAGCAGCTTGGAAGATACTAGCGGGAGTTCCTACGAGCAGTACTTC.

CDR3 in amino acids: CASSPTLQETQYF. The CDR3 DNA sequence: TGTGCCAGCAGTCCGACACTTCAAGAGACCCAGTACTTC. The rearrangement links TRBV2 to TRBJ2-5; D remains unclear. Germline V gene data show CDR1 as SNHLY and CDR2 as FYNNEI. V was cut by 5 bases and J by 2 bases, with 9 bases left in between. CDR3 length: 13 residues. The full variable domain, with the rest looked up from reference TRBV2 and TRBJ2-5, is EPEVTQTPSHQVTQMGQEVILRCVPISNHLYFYWYRQILGQKVEFLVSFYNNEISEKSEIFDDQFSVERPDGSNFTLKIRSTKLEDSAMYFCASSPTLQETQYFGPGTRLLVL.

V gene TRBV19 combines with J gene TRBJ1-1; 7 bases are shared with TRBD1. The germline V gene has CDR1 LNHDA and CDR2 SQIVND (reference sequence). There are 14 residues in the CDR3. Trimming took 3 bases from V and 1 from J; bases not matched to a gene: 2. Here the CDR3 DNA reads TGTGCCAGTAGTATTAGACAGGGGAACACTGAAGCTTTCTTT. It specifies CASSIRQGNTEAFF.

The V and J genes are TRBV7-2 and TRBJ2-1, with D tentatively TRBD2 (5 bases). The V gene lost 2 bases and the J gene lost 7 bases, with 12 bases spanning the gap. From germline, CDR1 is SGHTA and CDR2 FQGNSA. CDR3 size: 14 residues. The CDR3 sequence is CASSLRDLNNEQFF. The CDR3 DNA sequence: TGTGCCAGCAGCTTACGGGATCTTAATAATGAGCAGTTCTTC.

The sample holds one count of this clone. The chain joins TRBV28 to TRBJ2-1; 13 nucleotides agree with TRBD2. Germline lookup yields CDR1 MDHEN and CDR2 SYDVKM. CDR3 length: 16 amino acids. V lost 5 bases and J lost 7; bases outside the gene matches: 8. CDR3 in DNA: TGTGCCAGCAGTCCCACGGGACTAGCGGGAATGAATGAGCAGTTCTTC. As protein: CASSPTGLAGMNEQFF.